Below, 9 T cell receptor beta chains from the same sample are listed, as sequenced in a study of blood T cells in healthy people across ages. For the second PCR, which ran for about 7 to 11 cycles, a sample-barcoded 5' primer and a J-beta primer mix were used. In TCRdb, the 5' RACE reads were re-called with MiXCR into one record per CDR3 protein. Of over 600,000 distinct CDR3 sequences detected, roughly 21% appear once; the ten largest clones hold roughly 3.9%. Sequencing used blood. These receptors were obtained from a man between 65 and 85 years old in good health.

The CDR3 DNA sequence: TGCAGTGCTAGAGATCCGACAGGGGTTGACACTGAAGCTTTCTTT. Encoded protein: CSARDPTGVDTEAFF. J is TRBJ1-1 and V is TRBV20-1; TRBD1 matches at 8 bases. CDR3 length equals 15 residues. Germline loops: CDR1 DFQATT, CDR2 SNEGSKA (reference sequence). V trimming: 0 bases; J trimming: 3 bases; junction bases outside the gene matches: 6.

The chain uses TRBV29-1 and TRBJ2-2; 7 bases match TRBD2. Germline V gene data show CDR1 as SQVTM and CDR2 as ANQGSEA. V lost 4 bases to trimming and J lost 8 bases; unmatched junction nucleotides: 7. The CDR3 is 13 residues long. CDR3 DNA: TGCAGCGTTGTGGGCGGGAGTTCTGGGGAGCTGTTTTTT. Amino acid sequence: CSVVGGSSGELFF.

At least ten counts were recorded for this clonotype. This rearrangement joins TRBV20-1 to TRBJ2-5; 8 bases map to TRBD2. From germline, CDR1 is DFQATT and CDR2 SNEGSKA (reference sequence). The ends lost 6 bases at V and 1 base at J; junction bases unmatched: 13. CDR3 size: 16 residues. DNA of the CDR3: TGCAGTGCCACCGACCCAAGCGGGAGCATCCAAGAGACCCAGTACTTC. Protein sequence: CSATDPSGSIQETQYF.

CDR3 residues: CAISGGTGKSGELFF. CDR3 nucleotides: TGTGCCATCAGTGGCGGGACAGGGAAAAGCGGGGAGCTGTTTTTT. The chain couples TRBV10-3 to TRBJ2-2, with 9 bases matching TRBD1. Trimming cost V 4 bases and J 7 bases; bases outside gene matches: 7. Germline-derived CDR1 and CDR2 are ENHRY and SYGVKD. CDR3 length equals 15 residues.

This chain joins TRBV7-8 and TRBJ2-4; D gene unclear. This CDR3 has 15 residues. Trimming took 5 bases from V and 2 from J, leaving 13 bases between them. Germline V lookup: CDR1 SGHVS, CDR2 FQNEAQ. The CDR3 DNA sequence: TGTGCCAGCAGCCTACACGATGGCACCAAAAACATTCAGTACTTC. The encoded protein is CASSLHDGTKNIQYF.

The CDR3 DNA is TGTGCCAGCAGCCAAGATCTTAGGGGAAAACTGTTTTTT. Its protein is CASSQDLRGKLFF. The chain carries TRBV14 and TRBJ1-4; maybe TRBD1 (5 bases). This CDR3 is built from 13 residues. Between the trimmed V and J ends, which lost 0 bases and 10 bases, there was a span of 9 bases. Germline V gene sequence: CDR1 SGHDN, CDR2 FVKESK. Full variable domain (remainder filled in from reference TRBV14 and TRBJ1-4): EAGVTQFPSHSVIEKGQTVTLRCDPISGHDNLYWYRRVMGKEIKFLLHFVKESKQDESGMPNNRFLAERTGGTYSTLKVQPAELEDSGVYFCASSQDLRGKLFFGSGTQLSVL.

The chain carries TRBV5-5 and TRBJ2-1, with D perhaps assigned TRBD1 or TRBD2 (5 bases each). The germline V gene encodes CDR1 SGHKS and CDR2 YYEKEE (reference sequence). Trimming shortened V by 0 bases and J by 9 bases, and 16 bases separated the two germline ends. This CDR3 spans 15 amino acids. In DNA form, the CDR3 reads TGTGCCAGCAGCTTGGAACATGGGGCGGGCGGTGAGCAGTTCTTC. As protein: CASSLEHGAGGEQFF.

The V and J genes are TRBV7-8 and TRBJ2-7; D is tentatively TRBD1 or TRBD2 (7 bases each). The CDR3 covers 16 residues. The V end was cut by 4 bases, the J end by 0 bases, with 16 bases between. Germline-derived CDR1 and CDR2 are SGHVS and FQNEAQ. DNA of the CDR3: TGTGCCAGCAGCTCAGGGGGGGGGCCTAGCTCCTACGAGCAGTACTTC. Residues: CASSSGGGPSSYEQYF.

The chain combines TRBV9 with TRBJ2-6; 7 bases match TRBD1. CDR1 is SGDLS and CDR2 is YYNGEE in the germline V gene. The CDR3 consists of 16 residues. J gave up 2 bases and V 4 bases, and 6 bases lay outside the gene matches. The CDR3 sequence is CASSLRQGTGANVLTF. The CDR3, as DNA: TGTGCCAGCAGCCTGCGACAGGGAACTGGGGCCAACGTCCTGACTTTC.